Described below is a single T cell receptor beta chain sequence and its context. The repertoire was sequenced with immunoSEQ multiplex PCR; TCRdb's copy has only in-frame clones and lacks some. The data hold 30,000 to 50,000 clones, with around 85% observed a single time. The data were taken from a study of blood T cell repertoires in COVID-19. Study overall: COVID-19 samples collected from the United States, Italy and Spain covered acute and convalescent phases. PBMCs, B-cell-depleted T cells, or T cells provided the cDNA or gDNA that made up the material.

CDR3 length equals 14 residues. The germline V gene encodes CDR1 MNHEY and CDR2 SMNVEV (reference sequence). Deletions cut 2 bases from V and 9 bases from J, with 14 bases between. This clonotype was obtained from a human donor in a cohort sampled during active COVID-19. Source material: peripheral blood. The chain carries TRBV27 and TRBJ2-1; D is perhaps TRBD2 (6 bases). This CDR3 is CASSLGGLGGEQFF. The CDR3 coding sequence is TGTGCCAGCAGTTTAGGAGGACTGGGGGGTGAGCAGTTCTTC.